These 22 T cell receptor beta chains came from one sample sequenced in a study of T cell repertoires in cytomegalovirus infection. From the reads, TCRdb called clonotypes with MiXCR, one entry per CDR3 protein. The sample yields approximately 400,000 distinct CDR3 sequences, approximately 31% seen once. What was sequenced was PBMCs. The receptors were gathered from a human donor in good health (CMV status not recorded). Some clones in this sample may be carry-over from other donors' samples.

In this sample, this clonotype turned up a few times. The chain has TRBV10-1 and TRBJ2-1, with unresolved D. This CDR3 region has 15 residues. Deletions cut 0 bases from V and 4 bases from J, with 10 bases between. The germline V gene encodes CDR1 WNHNN and CDR2 SYGVQD (reference sequence). CDR3 in DNA: TGCGCCAGCAGTGAGTCGACGGCAATATACAATGAGCAGTTCTTC. Amino acids: CASSESTAIYNEQFF.

This chain uses TRBV6-1 with TRBJ2-7, with 7 bases fitting TRBD2. The germline CDR1 and CDR2 sequences are MNHNS and SASEGT. J gave up 4 bases and V 0 bases, and 6 bases lay outside the gene matches. The CDR3 spans 15 residues. This chain's CDR3 is CASSEAGTTLYEQYF. As DNA, the CDR3 is TGTGCCAGCAGTGAAGCCGGGACTACCCTATACGAGCAGTACTTC.

The chain combines TRBV20-1 with TRBJ2-1, with 7 bases that match TRBD1. V shed 3 bases and J 6 bases; nucleotides not matched to a gene: 14. The CDR3 runs to 16 residues. Germline-derived CDR1 and CDR2 are DFQATT and SNEGSKA (reference sequence). CDR3 sequence reads: CSASGTERLHGNEQFF. As DNA, the CDR3 is TGCAGTGCTAGCGGGACAGAGAGATTGCATGGCAATGAGCAGTTCTTC.

This clonotype appeared a few times. The gene calls are TRBV14 and TRBJ2-7, with D perhaps TRBD2 (5 bases). From germline, CDR1 is SGHDN and CDR2 FVKESK. CDR3 length: 17 residues. Trimming pared 1 base from V and 3 bases from J, leaving 19 bases between. CDR3 sequence reads: CASSQGRIGPAGYEQYF. In nucleotides, the CDR3 is TGTGCCAGCAGCCAAGGGCGAATAGGACCGGCGGGCTACGAGCAGTACTTC. The full variable domain, with the rest looked up from reference TRBV14 and TRBJ2-7, is EAGVTQFPSHSVIEKGQTVTLRCDPISGHDNLYWYRRVMGKEIKFLLHFVKESKQDESGMPNNRFLAERTGGTYSTLKVQPAELEDSGVYFCASSQGRIGPAGYEQYFGPGTRLTVT.

This clonotype was detected only a few times. This chain joins TRBV2 and TRBJ2-3; maybe TRBD2 (8 bases). V was pared by 10 bases and J by 5 bases, with 19 bases between. Germline loops: CDR1 SNHLY, CDR2 FYNNEI. CDR3 length: 14 residues. The CDR3 bases are TGTGCCACCAGGGGGGCTAGCGGGCGAGATACGCAGTATTTT. It codes for CATRGASGRDTQYF.

This sequence joins TRBV12-3 or TRBV12-4 and TRBJ2-7; TRBD2 agrees at 10 bases. The ends lost 2 bases at V and 3 bases at J; junction bases unmatched: 4. CDR3 length: 15 amino acids. CDR3 in amino acids: CASSLSSGGNYEQYF. CDR3 nucleotide sequence: TGTGCCAGCAGTTTAAGTAGCGGGGGGAACTACGAGCAGTACTTC.

This clonotype was seen repeatedly, ten times or more. V usage is TRBV7-6 and J usage is TRBJ2-1, with a possible D match to TRBD2 (5 bases). This CDR3 has 16 residues. The V gene lost 3 bases and the J gene lost 3 bases, with 15 bases spanning the gap. Germline V lookup: CDR1 SGHVS, CDR2 FNYEAQ. CDR3 coding DNA: TGTGCCAGCAGCTTGTCAACTAGTATAGGCTACAATGAGCAGTTCTTC. Translation gives CASSLSTSIGYNEQFF.

This clonotype was seen many times. The chain joins TRBV7-8 to TRBJ1-2, with D possibly TRBD1 on 5 matching bases. The ends were cut back, 0 bases at V and 3 bases at J, with 11 bases in the middle. Germline-derived CDR1 and CDR2 are SGHVS and FQNEAQ. The CDR3 loop spans 15 amino acids. CDR3 loop: CASSLAGLRDYGYTF. CDR3 bases: TGTGCCAGCAGCTTAGCGGGGCTCAGGGACTATGGCTACACCTTC.

This clonotype was detected only a few times. The V gene is TRBV12-3 or TRBV12-4, the J gene TRBJ1-5; TRBD1 aligns across 7 bases. V lost 5 bases and J lost 5; bases outside the gene matches: 6. The CDR3 consists of 14 residues. DNA for the CDR3: TGTGCCAGCAGTAGACAGGGCACCCATCAGCCCCAGCATTTT. As protein: CASSRQGTHQPQHF.

This clonotype was observed a few times. The chain combines TRBV24-1 with TRBJ2-1; D may be TRBD2 (6 bases). Germline-derived CDR1 and CDR2 are KGHDR and SFDVKD. The CDR3 is made up of 14 amino acids. V lost 3 bases and J lost 6, with 11 bases in between. CDR3 DNA sequence: TGTGCCACCAGTGATCTCCGGAGGGGCAATGAGCAGTTCTTC. Its protein is CATSDLRRGNEQFF.

This sequence joins TRBV9 and TRBJ2-3; weak D call: TRBD2 (6 bases). Trimming stripped 3 bases from V and 8 bases from J, with 10 bases between. This CDR3 is built from 12 residues. Germline lookup yields CDR1 SGDLS and CDR2 YYNGEE. The CDR3 spells CASSAVGGTQYF. CDR3 bases: TGTGCCAGCAGCGCCGTGGGAGGTACGCAGTATTTT.

This clonotype was observed at least ten times. The rearrangement uses TRBV6-1 and TRBJ1-6, with no clear D. Trimming pared 0 bases from V and 14 bases from J, leaving 17 bases between. Per the germline V gene, CDR1 is MNHNS and CDR2 is SASEGT. This CDR3 is 15 amino acids long. The DNA for the CDR3 is TGTGCCAGCAGTGAAGCGGGCAGCACCGTTCCGGCCCTCCACTTT. Encoded protein: CASSEAGSTVPALHF.

This clonotype was picked up many times. The chain carries TRBV12-3 or TRBV12-4 and TRBJ2-3, with D possibly being TRBD1 (5 bases). Trimming shortened V by 5 bases and J by 2 bases, and 11 bases separated the two germline ends. The CDR3 sequence is 14 residues long. The DNA of the CDR3 is TGTGCCAGCAGTAGAAGGGGAACCACAGATACGCAGTATTTT. Protein product: CASSRRGTTDTQYF.

Turning to this clonotype: A much larger clone lies a single base off, so this may be a read error. Because the CDR3 is missing its conserved closing phenylalanine or tryptophan, this is likely a read error. The genes are TRBV7-9 and TRBJ2-5, with a tentative D call TRBD2 (7 bases). The germline V gene has CDR1 SEHNR and CDR2 FQNEAQ (reference sequence). This CDR3 has 18 amino acids. V was shortened by 4 bases and J by 3 bases, with 24 bases between the two germline ends. The CDR3 spells CASSSAEGGGPDKETQYL. CDR3 coding DNA: TGTGCCAGCAGCTCAGCCGAGGGGGGGGGGCCCGACAAAGAGACCCAGTACTTA.

This clonotype came up a few times. The V gene is TRBV6-6, the J gene TRBJ2-7, with a tentative D call TRBD2 (6 bases). The ends were cut back, 5 bases at V and 3 bases at J, with 17 bases in the middle. This CDR3 comprises 15 residues. From germline, CDR1 is MNHNY and CDR2 SVGAGI (reference sequence). The CDR3 DNA reads as TGTGCCAGCAGTGATTCCCAATGGGGGGACTACGAGCAGTACTTC. Translation gives CASSDSQWGDYEQYF.

The chain recombines TRBV29-1 with TRBJ2-3; TRBD2 matches at 13 bases. The J segment lost 2 bases and the V segment lost 8 bases, leaving 10 bases of the junction unmatched. CDR3 length: 16 amino acids. Germline V gene data show CDR1 as SQVTM and CDR2 as ANQGSEA. CDR3 loop: CSTSWTSGGNTDTQYF. The CDR3 DNA reads as TGCAGCACTAGCTGGACTAGCGGGGGAAACACAGATACGCAGTATTTT.

This clonotype was detected many times. The chain combines TRBV7-2 with TRBJ2-5; 8 positions agree with TRBD2. The CDR3 has 18 residues. Germline V lookup: CDR1 SGHTA, CDR2 FQGNSA. Germline trimming cut 1 base from V and 5 bases from J; bases unmatched to any gene: 15. CDR3 amino acids: CASSLGTLAGGAGETQYF. CDR3 in DNA: TGTGCCAGCAGCTTAGGGACCCTGGCCGGGGGGGCCGGTGAGACCCAGTACTTC.

V is TRBV5-6 and J is TRBJ2-1, with 9 bases lining up with TRBD2. The V gene's germline CDR1 is SGHDT and CDR2 YYEEEE. This CDR3 comprises 15 residues. The trim removed 4 bases at V and 2 bases at J, leaving 4 bases unmatched. CDR3 sequence reads: CASSAGGPTYNEQFF. CDR3 in DNA: TGTGCCAGCAGCGCGGGGGGGCCCACCTACAATGAGCAGTTCTTC.

This clonotype has just a few counts. The chain joins TRBV11-2 to TRBJ2-7; D possibly corresponds to TRBD2 (6 bases). V was cut by 0 bases and J by 7 bases, with 10 bases left in between. This CDR3 region has 13 residues. CDR1 is SGHAT, CDR2 FQNNGV, per germline. CDR3 region: CASSLDLRGEQYF. In DNA form, the CDR3 reads TGTGCCAGCAGCTTAGATCTCCGGGGGGAGCAGTACTTC.

There are a few counts of this clonotype. This chain joins TRBV4-1 and TRBJ2-1; TRBD1 matches 8 bases. This CDR3 comprises 15 residues. CDR1 is MGHRA and CDR2 is YSYEKL in the germline V gene. V trimming: 5 bases; J trimming: 7 bases; junction bases outside the gene matches: 10. CDR3 in DNA: TGCGCCAGCAGCTCCCGGACAGGGAGCGGTAATGAGCAGTTCTTC. Encoded protein: CASSSRTGSGNEQFF.

This clonotype was observed a few times. The gene calls are TRBV7-2 and TRBJ2-5, with D hard to call. The CDR3 length is 13 residues. Trimming left V 3 bases short and J 5 bases short, with 10 bases between. Germline lookup yields CDR1 SGHTA and CDR2 FQGNSA. In DNA form, the CDR3 reads TGTGCCAGCAGCTTCGCGCAGTGGGAGACCCAGTACTTC. Translated: CASSFAQWETQYF.

A few counts support this clonotype. The genes are TRBV12-3 or TRBV12-4 and TRBJ1-2; 10 nucleotides agree with TRBD1. With V trimmed by 5 bases and J by 5 bases, 11 bases remained unmatched. This CDR3 comprises 16 residues. The CDR3 DNA reads TGTGCCAGCAGTGCACCCCCCGGGACAGGGGCTTATGGCTACACCTTC. Its protein is CASSAPPGTGAYGYTF.